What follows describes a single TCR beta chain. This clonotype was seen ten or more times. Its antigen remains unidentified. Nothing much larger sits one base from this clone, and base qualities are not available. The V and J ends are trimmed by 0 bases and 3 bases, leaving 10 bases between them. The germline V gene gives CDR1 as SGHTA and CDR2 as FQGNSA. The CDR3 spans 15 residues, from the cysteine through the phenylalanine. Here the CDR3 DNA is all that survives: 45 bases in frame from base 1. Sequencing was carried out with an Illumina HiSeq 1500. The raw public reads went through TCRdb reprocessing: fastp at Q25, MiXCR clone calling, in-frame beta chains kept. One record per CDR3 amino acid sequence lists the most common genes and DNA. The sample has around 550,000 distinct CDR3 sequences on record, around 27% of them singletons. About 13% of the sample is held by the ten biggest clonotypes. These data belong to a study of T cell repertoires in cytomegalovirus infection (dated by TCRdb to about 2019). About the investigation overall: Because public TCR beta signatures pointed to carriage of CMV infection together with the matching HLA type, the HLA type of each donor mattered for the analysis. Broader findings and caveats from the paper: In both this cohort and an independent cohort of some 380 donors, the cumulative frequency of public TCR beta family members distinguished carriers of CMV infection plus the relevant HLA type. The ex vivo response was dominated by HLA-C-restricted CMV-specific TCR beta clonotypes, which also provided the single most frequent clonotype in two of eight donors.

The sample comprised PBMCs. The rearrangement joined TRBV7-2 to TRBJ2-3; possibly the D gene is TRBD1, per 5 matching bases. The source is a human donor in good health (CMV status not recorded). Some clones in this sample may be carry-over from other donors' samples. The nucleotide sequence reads TGTGCCAGCAGCTTAGCGGTAGGGGCGACAGATACGCAGTATTTT. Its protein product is CASSLAVGATDTQYF.